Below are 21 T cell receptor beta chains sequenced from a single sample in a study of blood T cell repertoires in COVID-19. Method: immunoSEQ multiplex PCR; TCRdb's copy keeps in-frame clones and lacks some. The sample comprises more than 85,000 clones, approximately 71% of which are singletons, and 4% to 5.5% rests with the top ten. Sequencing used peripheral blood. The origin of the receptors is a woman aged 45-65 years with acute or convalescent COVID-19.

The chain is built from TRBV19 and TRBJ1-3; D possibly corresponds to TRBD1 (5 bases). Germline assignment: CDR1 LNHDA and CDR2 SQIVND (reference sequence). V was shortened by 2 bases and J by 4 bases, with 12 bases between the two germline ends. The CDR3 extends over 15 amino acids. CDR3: CASSILGREGNTIYF. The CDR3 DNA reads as TGTGCCAGTAGTATACTGGGGCGAGAGGGAAACACCATATATTTT.

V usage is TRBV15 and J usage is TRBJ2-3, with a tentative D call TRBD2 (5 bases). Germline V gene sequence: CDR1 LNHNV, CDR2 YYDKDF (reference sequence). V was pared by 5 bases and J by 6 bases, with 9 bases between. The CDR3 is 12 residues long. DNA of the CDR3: TGTGCCACCAGCGCGCGGGCGGATACGCAGTATTTT. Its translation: CATSARADTQYF.

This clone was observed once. CDR3 nucleotide sequence: TGTGCCAGCAGTTCAGTTTCCGGGACAGGGAGTAATCAGCCCCAGCATTTT. Its translation: CASSSVSGTGSNQPQHF. The chain couples TRBV28 to TRBJ1-5, with 9 bases identical to TRBD1. The CDR3 runs 17 residues. Germline assignment: CDR1 MDHEN and CDR2 SYDVKM. V shed 4 bases and J 4 bases; nucleotides not matched to a gene: 11. The full variable domain, its missing parts supplied by reference TRBV28 and TRBJ1-5, is DVKVTQSSRYLVKRTGEKVFLECVQDMDHENMFWYRQDPGLGLRLIYFSYDVKMKEKGDIPEGYSVSREKKERFSLILESASTNQTSMYLCASSSVSGTGSNQPQHFGDGTRLSIL.

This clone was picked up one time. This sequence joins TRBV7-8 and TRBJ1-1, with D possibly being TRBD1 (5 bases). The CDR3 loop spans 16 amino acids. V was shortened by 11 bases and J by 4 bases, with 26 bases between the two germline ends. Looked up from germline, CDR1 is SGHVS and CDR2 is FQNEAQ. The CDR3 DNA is TGTGCCGGAGGGGACGGAGTTGTTCCTACGCTCACTGAAGCTTTCTTT. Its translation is CAGGDGVVPTLTEAFF.

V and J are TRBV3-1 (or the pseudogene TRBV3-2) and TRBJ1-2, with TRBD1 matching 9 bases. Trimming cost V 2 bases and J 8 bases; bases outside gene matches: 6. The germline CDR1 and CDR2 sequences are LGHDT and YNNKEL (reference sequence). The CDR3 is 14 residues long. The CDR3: CASSQQDRGGGYTF. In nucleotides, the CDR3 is TGTGCCAGCAGCCAACAGGACAGGGGAGGCGGCTACACCTTC.

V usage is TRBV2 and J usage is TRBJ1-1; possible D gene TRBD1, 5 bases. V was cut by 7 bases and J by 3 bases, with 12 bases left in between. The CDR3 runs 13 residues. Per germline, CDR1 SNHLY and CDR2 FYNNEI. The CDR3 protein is CASNPDRDTEAFF. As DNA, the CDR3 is TGTGCCAGCAACCCCGACAGAGACACTGAAGCTTTCTTT.

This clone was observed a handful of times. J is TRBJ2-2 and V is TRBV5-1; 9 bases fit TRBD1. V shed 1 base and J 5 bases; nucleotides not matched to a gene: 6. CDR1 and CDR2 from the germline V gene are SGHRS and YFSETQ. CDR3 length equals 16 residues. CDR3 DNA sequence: TGCGCCAGCAGCTTGATGGCGGGACAGGGAACCGGGGAGCTGTTTTTT. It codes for CASSLMAGQGTGELFF.

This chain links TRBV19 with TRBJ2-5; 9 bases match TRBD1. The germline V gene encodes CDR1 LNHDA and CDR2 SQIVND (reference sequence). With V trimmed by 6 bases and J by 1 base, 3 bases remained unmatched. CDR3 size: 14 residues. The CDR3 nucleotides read TGTGCCAGTAGAAAACAGGGGGCCCAAGAGACCCAGTACTTC. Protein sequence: CASRKQGAQETQYF.

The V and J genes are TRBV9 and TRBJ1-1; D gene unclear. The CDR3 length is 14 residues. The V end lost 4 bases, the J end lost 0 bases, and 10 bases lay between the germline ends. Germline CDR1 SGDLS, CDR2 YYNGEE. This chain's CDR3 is CASSFTELNTEAFF. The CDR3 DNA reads TGTGCCAGCAGCTTCACTGAGTTGAACACTGAAGCTTTCTTT.

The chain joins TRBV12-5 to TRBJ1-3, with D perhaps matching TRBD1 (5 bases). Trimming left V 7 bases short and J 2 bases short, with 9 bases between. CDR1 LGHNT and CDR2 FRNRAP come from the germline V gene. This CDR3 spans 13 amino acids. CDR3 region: CASARGPGNTIYF. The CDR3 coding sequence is TGTGCTAGTGCAAGGGGCCCTGGAAACACCATATATTTT.

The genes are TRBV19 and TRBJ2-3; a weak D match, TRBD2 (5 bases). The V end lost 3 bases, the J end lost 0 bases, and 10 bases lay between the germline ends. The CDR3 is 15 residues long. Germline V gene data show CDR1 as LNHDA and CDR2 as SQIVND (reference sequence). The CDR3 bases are TGTGCCAGTAGTATCCGGGGTACTAGCACAGATACGCAGTATTTT. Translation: CASSIRGTSTDTQYF.

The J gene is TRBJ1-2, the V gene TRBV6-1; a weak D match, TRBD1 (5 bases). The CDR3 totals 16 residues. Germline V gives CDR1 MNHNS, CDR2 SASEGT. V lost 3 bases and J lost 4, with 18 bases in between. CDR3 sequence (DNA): TGTGCCAGCAGTGATTCCAGGGCCGGGAGTATCTATGGCTACACCTTC. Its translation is CASSDSRAGSIYGYTF.

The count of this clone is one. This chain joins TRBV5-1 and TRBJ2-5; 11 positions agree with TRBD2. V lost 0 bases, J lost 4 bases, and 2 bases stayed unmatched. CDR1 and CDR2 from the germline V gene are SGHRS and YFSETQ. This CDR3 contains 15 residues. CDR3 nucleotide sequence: TGCGCCAGCAGCTTGGTAGCGGGGGGGCGAGAGACCCAGTACTTC. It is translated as CASSLVAGGRETQYF. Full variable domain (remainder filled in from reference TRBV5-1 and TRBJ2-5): KAGVTQTPRYLIKTRGQQVTLSCSPISGHRSVSWYQQTPGQGLQFLFEYFSETQRNKGNFPGRFSGRQFSNSRSEMNVSTLELGDSALYLCASSLVAGGRETQYFGPGTRLLVL.

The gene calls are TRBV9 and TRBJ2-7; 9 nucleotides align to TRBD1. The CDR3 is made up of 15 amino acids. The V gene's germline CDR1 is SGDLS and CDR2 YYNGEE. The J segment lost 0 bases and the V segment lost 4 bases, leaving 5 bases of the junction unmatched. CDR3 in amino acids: CASSTGTGSSYEQYF. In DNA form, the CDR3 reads TGTGCCAGCAGCACCGGGACAGGGAGCTCCTACGAGCAGTACTTC.

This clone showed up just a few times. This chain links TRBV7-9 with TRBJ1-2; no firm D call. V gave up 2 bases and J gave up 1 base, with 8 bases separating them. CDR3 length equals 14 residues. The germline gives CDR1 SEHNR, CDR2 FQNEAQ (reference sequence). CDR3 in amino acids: CASSLTPSNYGYTF. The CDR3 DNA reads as TGTGCCAGCAGCTTAACCCCCAGTAACTATGGCTACACCTTC. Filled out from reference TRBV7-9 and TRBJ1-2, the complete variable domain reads DTGVSQNPRHKITKRGQNVTFRCDPISEHNRLYWYRQTLGQGPEFLTYFQNEAQLEKSRLLSDRFSAERPKGSFSTLEIQRTEQGDSAMYLCASSLTPSNYGYTFGSGTRLTVV.

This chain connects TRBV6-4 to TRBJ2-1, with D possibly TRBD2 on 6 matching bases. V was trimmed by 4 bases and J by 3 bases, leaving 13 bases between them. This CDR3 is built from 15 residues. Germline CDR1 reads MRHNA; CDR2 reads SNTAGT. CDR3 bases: TGTGCCAGCAGTGCGGAGGGAGGTTACTACAATGAGCAGTTCTTC. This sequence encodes CASSAEGGYYNEQFF.

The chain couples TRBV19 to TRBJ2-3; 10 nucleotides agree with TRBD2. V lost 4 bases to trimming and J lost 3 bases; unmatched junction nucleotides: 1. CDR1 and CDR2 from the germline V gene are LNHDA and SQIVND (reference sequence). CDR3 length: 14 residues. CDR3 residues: CASSRGLATDTQYF. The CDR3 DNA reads TGTGCCAGTAGTAGGGGACTAGCGACAGATACGCAGTATTTT.

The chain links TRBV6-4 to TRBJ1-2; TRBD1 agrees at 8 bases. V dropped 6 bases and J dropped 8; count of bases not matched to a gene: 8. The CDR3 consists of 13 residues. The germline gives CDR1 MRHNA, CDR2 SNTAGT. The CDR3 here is CASSPDRGRGYTF. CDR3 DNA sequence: TGTGCCAGCAGCCCCGACAGGGGACGGGGCTACACCTTC.

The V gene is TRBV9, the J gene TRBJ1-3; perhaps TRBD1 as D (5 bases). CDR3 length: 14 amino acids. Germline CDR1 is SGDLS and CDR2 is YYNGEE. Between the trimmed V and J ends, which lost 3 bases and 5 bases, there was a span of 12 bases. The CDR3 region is CASSATDSRNTIYF. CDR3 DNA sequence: TGTGCCAGCAGCGCTACCGACAGCCGAAACACCATATATTTT.

CDR3 region: CASSRQGFYGYTF. In nucleotides, the CDR3 is TGTGCCAGCAGCAGACAGGGATTCTATGGCTACACCTTC. The chain is built from TRBV28 and TRBJ1-2; 7 bases are a match to TRBD1. Germline V lookup: CDR1 MDHEN, CDR2 SYDVKM. The CDR3 has 13 amino acids. With V trimmed by 6 bases and J by 4 bases, 5 bases remained unmatched.

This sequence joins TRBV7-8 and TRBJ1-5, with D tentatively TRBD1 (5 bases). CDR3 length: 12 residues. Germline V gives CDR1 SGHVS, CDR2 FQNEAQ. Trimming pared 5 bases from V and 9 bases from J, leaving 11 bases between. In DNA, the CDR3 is TGTGCCAGCAGCATAGACCAGGGGCCCCAGCATTTT. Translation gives CASSIDQGPQHF.